The following is a T cell receptor (beta chain) sequence with its context. What it binds is unknown. This sample is drawn from a study of OX40 agonist ivuxolimab in advanced cancers. Background on the study: It was permissible to have had prior anti-PD-1, anti-PD-L1 or anti-CTLA-4 therapy, and over 35% had some.

Sampled blood was obtained at baseline, cycle 4 day 1, and cycle 7 day 1. Some clones are missing from TCRdb's copy, which holds only in-frame ones; the method was immunoSEQ multiplex PCR. The repertoire holds roughly 34,000 clones, with around 84% as singletons. Broader study findings: On average, a greater number of expanded clones characterised CD8+ T cells relative to CD4+. Which antigen the expanded peripheral T cells recognized is unknown.

The germline V and J ends were trimmed by 0 bases and 2 bases, with 11 bases remaining between them. Germline V CDR1 and CDR2: GTSNPN, SVGIG (reference sequence). The CDR3 contains 15 residues. This specimen was CD4+ or CD8+ T cells sorted from blood, taken in a trial of the OX40 agonist ivuxolimab. This sequence originates from an adult with an advanced solid tumor such as melanoma, head and neck, liver or kidney cancer. The rearrangement uses TRBV30 and TRBJ2-1; weak D call: TRBD2 (6 bases). The CDR3 DNA is TGTGCCTGGAGTGTATCGGGACTCCCCTACAATGAGCAGTTCTTC. Amino acid sequence: CAWSVSGLPYNEQFF.